This TCR beta chain was retrieved from a study of blood T cell repertoires in COVID-19 (dated by TCRdb to 2020 to 2022). General notes on the study: Collaborator samples came from the United States, Italy and Spain and covered acute and convalescent phases of COVID-19. Samples were obtained from the ongoing ImmuneRACE study (first 160 participants) and from roughly 1,300 subjects provided by 6 global collaborators. Where HLA class I and class II types were available, the types were taken from metadata supplied by the sample provider, not from assay-based typing. The dataset comprised deeply sampled blood TCRbeta repertoires from subjects exposed to, actively infected with, or recovered from COVID-19. The material from the prospective study consisted of cDNA or gDNA derived from T cells, B-cell-depleted T cells, or PBMCs. The repertoires were released in a freely available public database meant as a resource for research on the immune response to SARS-CoV-2. Sample metadata almost always included a de-identified subject ID, COVID-19 status, age in years and sex.

Details on this clone: Its antigen is currently not known. Per-nucleotide qualities are absent, and no much larger clonotype sits a single base away.

Trimming accounts for 3 bases at V and 2 bases at J, while the number of junction bases matched to no gene is 5. There are 15 amino acids in the CDR3, from cysteine to phenylalanine inclusive. Just CDR3 DNA is preserved here, 45 bases in frame from base 1. Taken from the germline V gene, the CDR1 and CDR2 loops are MRHNA and SNTAGT. Study-wide findings and limitations: How much clinical and demographic metadata was included differed by source and by participant, and the metadata was provided uncurated.

TCRbeta CDR3 regions were amplified from genomic DNA using the immunoSEQ Assay, a bias-controlled multiplex PCR. The study's processing was this. The number of nucleated cells in each sample was estimated by amplification of reference gene primers within the assay. To quantify the absolute abundance of each unique TCRbeta CDR3 rearrangement, sequence reads were collapsed and filtered. Productive Simpson clonality was computed per sample as the square root of Simpson's diversity index over productive rearrangements. Not all clones reach the TCRdb copy of this immuneACCESS table, which keeps in-frame sequences only. Checked studies attribute under half of the gap to unresolved V genes and leave the rest unexplained. For V, J and clone size, that table is used; D and trimming come from the DNA. This sample gives roughly 59,000 clones in total; 65% to 85% of them show up just once. The ten largest clones represent about 5.9% of the sample.

Whole blood was collected in K2EDTA tubes by collaborating institutions according to the institutions' own protocols. For TCRbeta analysis, collaborators shipped samples in one of three forms: frozen whole blood, isolated PBMCs, or DNA extracted from either of those sample types. The sequence joins TRBV6-4 to TRBJ2-3; TRBD2 matches 7 bases in the middle. Sequencing input: peripheral blood. This TCR was recovered from a human donor in a cohort sampled during active COVID-19. The DNA reads TGTGCCAGCAGTGAAGGGCTAGCGGTCACAGATACGCAGTATTTT. Translated, this gives CASSEGLAVTDTQYF.